These T cell receptor beta chains were read from a single sample in a study of control samples from healthy donors and cancer patients. Produced via immunoSEQ multiplex PCR; TCRdb's table is partial and in-frame only. The sample yields some 200,000 clones, 91% seen once. The material sequenced was blood. All receptors derive from a woman aged 30 to 39 in good health. CDR3s include the opening cysteine and the closing phenylalanine or tryptophan. Fields, in order: D gene, V gene, J gene, clone size, CDR3 protein, CDR3 DNA. A D gene is named only where the DNA matches it firmly. The size of a clone is reported for some rows only, either as once, few or many, or as a class for expanded clones.

d_call: TRBD1
v_call: TRBV19
j_call: TRBJ1-5
clone_size: -
cdr3_aa: CASSSRQGARSNQPQHF
cdr3_nt: TGTGCCAGTAGTTCCCGACAGGGGGCGCGGAGCAATCAGCCCCAGCATTTT

d_call: -
v_call: TRBV28
j_call: TRBJ1-2
clone_size: once
cdr3_aa: CASSFGQNYGYTF
cdr3_nt: TGTGCCAGCAGTTTCGGACAGAACTATGGCTACACCTTC

d_call: -
v_call: TRBV4-3
j_call: TRBJ2-7
clone_size: -
cdr3_aa: CASSQDEQGYEQYF
cdr3_nt: TGCGCCAGCAGCCAAGATGAACAGGGCTACGAGCAGTACTTC

d_call: TRBD2
v_call: TRBV2
j_call: TRBJ2-7
clone_size: -
cdr3_aa: CASSYLAGGGNEQYF
cdr3_nt: TGTGCCAGCAGTTACCTAGCGGGAGGGGGGAACGAGCAGTACTTC

d_call: -
v_call: TRBV19
j_call: TRBJ1-5
clone_size: -
cdr3_aa: CASSTDSRQPQHF
cdr3_nt: TGTGCCAGTAGTACGGACAGCAGACAGCCCCAGCATTTT

d_call: TRBD1
v_call: TRBV7-9
j_call: TRBJ2-1
clone_size: -
cdr3_aa: CASSPGTGGIF
cdr3_nt: TGTGCCAGCAGCCCCGGGACAGGGGGGATCTTC

d_call: -
v_call: TRBV6-5
j_call: TRBJ1-5
clone_size: -
cdr3_aa: CASSYDRGSNQPQHF
cdr3_nt: TGTGCCAGCAGTTACGATCGGGGTAGCAATCAGCCCCAGCATTTT

d_call: TRBD2
v_call: TRBV6-2/TRBV6-3
j_call: TRBJ2-3
clone_size: -
cdr3_aa: CASSYLAGGGTDTQYF
cdr3_nt: TGTGCCAGCAGTTACCTAGCGGGGGGCGGGACAGATACGCAGTATTTT

d_call: -
v_call: TRBV4-3
j_call: TRBJ1-4
clone_size: -
cdr3_aa: CASSQDSNEKLFF
cdr3_nt: TGCGCCAGCAGCCAAGACAGTAATGAAAAACTGTTTTTT

d_call: -
v_call: TRBV6-6
j_call: TRBJ1-1
clone_size: -
cdr3_aa: CASSYETPNTEAFF
cdr3_nt: TGTGCCAGCAGTTACGAGACACCGAACACTGAAGCTTTCTTT

d_call: -
v_call: TRBV12-3/TRBV12-4
j_call: TRBJ2-7
clone_size: -
cdr3_aa: CASSLTQLEQYF
cdr3_nt: TGTGCCAGCAGTTTAACCCAGCTCGAGCAGTACTTC

d_call: -
v_call: TRBV27
j_call: TRBJ1-3
clone_size: -
cdr3_aa: CASSPGTAPGNTIYF
cdr3_nt: TGTGCCAGCAGTCCCGGGACGGCTCCGGGAAACACCATATATTTT

d_call: -
v_call: TRBV5-1
j_call: TRBJ2-1
clone_size: -
cdr3_aa: CASSLMGAGANNEQFF
cdr3_nt: TGCGCCAGCAGCTTGATGGGGGCGGGAGCTAATAATGAGCAGTTCTTC

d_call: TRBD2
v_call: TRBV28
j_call: TRBJ2-5
clone_size: -
cdr3_aa: CATARLAETQYF
cdr3_nt: TGTGCCACCGCTAGACTAGCAGAGACCCAGTACTTC

d_call: -
v_call: TRBV20-1
j_call: TRBJ1-2
clone_size: -
cdr3_aa: CSAPNYGYTF
cdr3_nt: TGCAGTGCTCCTAACTATGGCTACACCTTC

d_call: -
v_call: TRBV7-3
j_call: TRBJ2-3
clone_size: -
cdr3_aa: CASSFTSLSTDTQYF
cdr3_nt: TGTGCCAGCAGCTTTACTAGCCTCAGCACAGATACGCAGTATTTT

d_call: TRBD1
v_call: TRBV19
j_call: TRBJ2-1
clone_size: -
cdr3_aa: CASSHGTGVYNEQFF
cdr3_nt: TGTGCCAGTAGTCACGGGACAGGGGTTTACAATGAGCAGTTCTTC

d_call: TRBD1
v_call: TRBV12-5
j_call: TRBJ1-2
clone_size: -
cdr3_aa: CASGQTGRNYGYTF
cdr3_nt: TGTGCTAGTGGTCAGACAGGGCGGAACTATGGCTACACCTTC

d_call: TRBD2
v_call: TRBV10-3
j_call: TRBJ2-5
clone_size: -
cdr3_aa: CAISQAGGVQETQYF
cdr3_nt: TGTGCCATCAGCCAAGCGGGAGGGGTCCAAGAGACCCAGTACTTC

d_call: -
v_call: TRBV12-3/TRBV12-4
j_call: TRBJ1-1
clone_size: -
cdr3_aa: CASSLGGNTEAFF
cdr3_nt: TGTGCCAGCAGTTTAGGAGGAAACACTGAAGCTTTCTTT

d_call: TRBD1
v_call: TRBV13
j_call: TRBJ1-2
clone_size: -
cdr3_aa: CASNRGDYYGYTF
cdr3_nt: TGTGCCAGCAACAGGGGGGATTACTATGGCTACACCTTC

d_call: TRBD2
v_call: TRBV6-5
j_call: TRBJ2-7
clone_size: -
cdr3_aa: CASSYGTISYEQYF
cdr3_nt: TGTGCCAGCAGTTACGGGACTATCTCCTACGAGCAGTACTTC

d_call: -
v_call: TRBV3-1/TRBV3-2
j_call: TRBJ2-7
clone_size: few
cdr3_aa: CASSPGTTSYEQYF
cdr3_nt: TGTGCCAGCAGCCCAGGGACAACCTCCTACGAGCAGTACTTC

d_call: TRBD2
v_call: TRBV13
j_call: TRBJ2-1
clone_size: -
cdr3_aa: CASSLGGRAPYNEQFF
cdr3_nt: TGTGCCAGCAGCTTAGGCGGGAGGGCCCCCTACAATGAGCAGTTCTTC

d_call: TRBD1
v_call: TRBV18
j_call: TRBJ1-2
clone_size: -
cdr3_aa: CASSSGTDYGYTF
cdr3_nt: TGTGCCAGCTCTTCCGGGACAGACTATGGCTACACCTTC

d_call: -
v_call: TRBV6-4
j_call: TRBJ2-1
clone_size: -
cdr3_aa: CASSDSDSYNEQFF
cdr3_nt: TGTGCCAGCAGTGACTCCGACAGCTACAATGAGCAGTTCTTC

d_call: -
v_call: TRBV7-7
j_call: TRBJ2-6
clone_size: -
cdr3_aa: CASSFGSSGANVLTF
cdr3_nt: TGTGCTAGCAGCTTCGGTTCCTCTGGGGCCAACGTCCTGACTTTC

d_call: -
v_call: TRBV6-6
j_call: TRBJ1-1
clone_size: -
cdr3_aa: CARSYPEGTEAFF
cdr3_nt: TGTGCCAGAAGTTACCCCGAAGGCACTGAAGCTTTCTTT

d_call: TRBD2
v_call: TRBV29-1
j_call: TRBJ2-3
clone_size: -
cdr3_aa: CSVELAGGTDTQYF
cdr3_nt: TGCAGCGTTGAACTAGCGGGGGGCACAGATACGCAGTATTTT

d_call: -
v_call: TRBV2
j_call: TRBJ2-2
clone_size: -
cdr3_aa: CASSESGPRTGELFF
cdr3_nt: TGTGCCAGCAGTGAAAGTGGGCCGAGGACCGGGGAGCTGTTTTTT

d_call: -
v_call: TRBV7-2
j_call: TRBJ1-5
clone_size: -
cdr3_aa: CASSLVQGRQPQHF
cdr3_nt: TGTGCCAGCAGCTTAGTTCAGGGTCGTCAGCCCCAGCATTTT

d_call: -
v_call: TRBV19
j_call: TRBJ2-7
clone_size: -
cdr3_aa: CASSIGFDEQYF
cdr3_nt: TGTGCCAGTAGTATAGGATTCGACGAGCAGTACTTC

d_call: -
v_call: TRBV27
j_call: TRBJ2-2
clone_size: -
cdr3_aa: CASSFTQHRVTGELFF
cdr3_nt: TGTGCCAGCAGTTTCACCCAACACAGGGTAACCGGGGAGCTGTTTTTT

d_call: TRBD2
v_call: TRBV7-2
j_call: TRBJ2-3
clone_size: -
cdr3_aa: CASSFGGGSDTQYF
cdr3_nt: TGTGCCAGCAGCTTTGGCGGGGGGTCAGATACGCAGTATTTT

d_call: -
v_call: TRBV19
j_call: TRBJ1-6
clone_size: -
cdr3_aa: CASSISGTINSPLHF
cdr3_nt: TGTGCCAGTAGTATCTCCGGGACAATTAATTCACCCCTCCACTTT

d_call: -
v_call: TRBV7-9
j_call: TRBJ1-2
clone_size: -
cdr3_aa: CASSSGQYGYTF
cdr3_nt: TGTGCCAGCAGCTCCGGACAGTATGGCTACACCTTC

d_call: -
v_call: TRBV2
j_call: TRBJ1-3
clone_size: -
cdr3_aa: CASSGQSGNTIYF
cdr3_nt: TGTGCCAGCAGTGGACAGTCTGGAAACACCATATATTTT

d_call: -
v_call: TRBV27
j_call: TRBJ2-3
clone_size: -
cdr3_aa: CASSFWGSSTDTQYF
cdr3_nt: TGTGCCAGCAGTTTCTGGGGATCTAGCACAGATACGCAGTATTTT

d_call: TRBD2
v_call: TRBV7-9
j_call: TRBJ2-3
clone_size: -
cdr3_aa: CASSLRAGLAGGTDTQYF
cdr3_nt: TGTGCCAGCAGCTTACGCGCCGGACTAGCGGGAGGCACAGATACGCAGTATTTT

d_call: TRBD1
v_call: TRBV27
j_call: TRBJ1-5
clone_size: -
cdr3_aa: CASSLGDSPNQPQHF
cdr3_nt: TGTGCCAGCAGTTTGGGGGACAGCCCCAATCAGCCCCAGCATTTT

d_call: TRBD1
v_call: TRBV6-5
j_call: TRBJ1-1
clone_size: -
cdr3_aa: CASSYSPRTGGTEAFF
cdr3_nt: TGTGCCAGCAGTTACTCCCCGCGGACAGGGGGCACTGAAGCTTTCTTT

d_call: TRBD1
v_call: TRBV9
j_call: TRBJ1-5
clone_size: -
cdr3_aa: CASSPGTGGQPQHF
cdr3_nt: TGTGCCAGCAGCCCCGGGACAGGCGGTCAGCCCCAGCATTTT

d_call: TRBD1
v_call: TRBV7-3
j_call: TRBJ2-3
clone_size: -
cdr3_aa: CASSPGQGGTDTQYF
cdr3_nt: TGTGCCAGCAGCCCCGGACAGGGTGGGACAGATACGCAGTATTTT

d_call: TRBD1
v_call: TRBV28
j_call: TRBJ2-6
clone_size: -
cdr3_aa: CASSSRQGPSYSGANVLTF
cdr3_nt: TGTGCCAGCAGTTCCCGACAGGGGCCTTCCTACTCTGGGGCCAACGTCCTGACTTTC

d_call: -
v_call: TRBV7-2
j_call: TRBJ2-3
clone_size: -
cdr3_aa: CASSLVEGPDTQYF
cdr3_nt: TGTGCCAGCAGCTTAGTAGAGGGCCCAGATACGCAGTATTTT

d_call: -
v_call: TRBV6-5
j_call: TRBJ2-7
clone_size: -
cdr3_aa: CASSTDRSSYEQYF
cdr3_nt: TGTGCCAGCAGTACCGACAGGAGCTCCTACGAGCAGTACTTC

d_call: -
v_call: TRBV7-9
j_call: TRBJ2-7
clone_size: once
cdr3_aa: CASSLAGTNEQYF
cdr3_nt: TGTGCCAGCAGCTTAGCCGGGACAAACGAGCAGTACTTC

d_call: TRBD2
v_call: TRBV6-4
j_call: TRBJ2-3
clone_size: medium-sized
cdr3_aa: CASSASGAATDTQYF
cdr3_nt: TGTGCCAGCAGTGCTAGCGGGGCGGCCACAGATACGCAGTATTTT

d_call: -
v_call: TRBV29-1
j_call: TRBJ1-1
clone_size: -
cdr3_aa: CSSSTVTEAFF
cdr3_nt: TGCAGCTCCTCGACCGTGACTGAAGCTTTCTTT